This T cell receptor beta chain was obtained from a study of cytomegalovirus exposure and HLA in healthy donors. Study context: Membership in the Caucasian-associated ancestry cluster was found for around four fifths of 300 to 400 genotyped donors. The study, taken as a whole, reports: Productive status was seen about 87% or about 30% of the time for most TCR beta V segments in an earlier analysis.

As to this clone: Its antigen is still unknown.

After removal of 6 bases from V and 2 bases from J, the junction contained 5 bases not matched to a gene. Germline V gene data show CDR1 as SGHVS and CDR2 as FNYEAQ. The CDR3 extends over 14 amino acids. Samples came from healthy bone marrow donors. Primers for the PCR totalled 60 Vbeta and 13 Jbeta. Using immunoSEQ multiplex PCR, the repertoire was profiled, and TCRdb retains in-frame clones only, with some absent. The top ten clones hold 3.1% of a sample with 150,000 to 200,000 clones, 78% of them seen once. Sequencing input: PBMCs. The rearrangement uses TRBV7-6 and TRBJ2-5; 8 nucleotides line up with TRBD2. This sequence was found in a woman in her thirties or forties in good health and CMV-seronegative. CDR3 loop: CASSSSGLQETQYF. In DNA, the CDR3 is TGTGCCAGCAGTTCTAGCGGGTTGCAAGAGACCCAGTACTTC.